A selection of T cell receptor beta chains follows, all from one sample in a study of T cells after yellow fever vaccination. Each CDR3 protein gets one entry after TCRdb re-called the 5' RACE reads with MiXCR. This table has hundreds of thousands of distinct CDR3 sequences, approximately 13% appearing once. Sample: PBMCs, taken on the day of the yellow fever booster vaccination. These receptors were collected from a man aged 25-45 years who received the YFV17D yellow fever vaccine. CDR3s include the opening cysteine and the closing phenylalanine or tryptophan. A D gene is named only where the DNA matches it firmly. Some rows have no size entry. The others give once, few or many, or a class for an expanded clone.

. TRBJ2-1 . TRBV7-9 CASTPEQFF TGTGCCAGCACCCCTGAGCAGTTCTTC
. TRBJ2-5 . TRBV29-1 CSVEGVAETQYF TGCAGCGTTGAAGGAGTCGCAGAGACCCAGTACTTC
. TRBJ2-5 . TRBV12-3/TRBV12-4 CASNLGGGPRGTQYF TGTGCCAGCAATTTAGGGGGAGGCCCCCGGGGGACCCAGTACTTC
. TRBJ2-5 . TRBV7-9 CASSLEQSFQETQYF TGTGCCAGCAGCTTAGAACAGAGTTTCCAAGAGACCCAGTACTTC
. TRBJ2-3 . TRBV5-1 CASSLASLTGDTQYF TGCGCCAGCAGCTTGGCTTCCCTAACCGGAGATACGCAGTATTTT
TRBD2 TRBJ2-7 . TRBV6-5 CASKGGLAGDEQYF TGTGCCAGCAAAGGTGGGCTAGCGGGAGACGAGCAGTACTTC
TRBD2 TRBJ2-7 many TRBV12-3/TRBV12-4 CASSTTSGATGQYF TGTGCCAGCAGTACGACTAGCGGAGCCACCGGGCAGTACTTC
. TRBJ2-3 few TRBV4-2 CASSQAVYDTQYF TGTGCCAGCAGCCAAGCAGTTTACGATACGCAGTATTTT
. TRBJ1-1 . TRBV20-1 CSSLGEARDEAFF TGCAGTTCCCTAGGGGAGGCGAGAGATGAAGCTTTCTTT
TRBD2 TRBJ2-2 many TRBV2 CASSKRTTSLSGELFF TGTGCCAGCAGTAAGCGAACGACTAGCTTATCCGGGGAGCTGTTTTTT
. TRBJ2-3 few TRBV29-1 CSVEAEGHTDTQYF TGCAGCGTTGAAGCCGAGGGACACACAGATACGCAGTATTTT
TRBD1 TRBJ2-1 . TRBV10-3 CAISEPGTGQNEQFF TGTGCCATCAGTGAGCCTGGGACAGGGCAGAATGAGCAGTTCTTC
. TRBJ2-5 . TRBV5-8 CASSLGLKVQETQYF TGTGCCAGCAGCCTGGGGTTGAAAGTCCAAGAGACCCAGTACTTC
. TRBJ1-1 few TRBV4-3 CASSQEPTLGAFF TGCGCCAGCAGCCAAGAGCCCACATTGGGGGCTTTCTTT
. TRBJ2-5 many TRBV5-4 CASSPTGKRQETQYF TGTGCCAGCAGCCCTACCGGGAAAAGACAAGAGACCCAGTACTTC
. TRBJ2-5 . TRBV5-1 CASSLSARQETQYF TGCGCCAGCAGCTTGAGTGCGCGCCAAGAGACCCAGTACTTC
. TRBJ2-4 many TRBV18 CASSPTLEAQYF TGTGCCAGCTCACCAACACTAGAGGCTCAGTACTTC
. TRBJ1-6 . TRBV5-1 CASSPENSPLHF TGCGCCAGCAGCCCGGAGAATTCACCCCTCCACTTT
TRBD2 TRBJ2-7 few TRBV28 CASRSGEIYEQYF TGTGCCAGCCGTAGCGGGGAGATCTACGAGCAGTACTTC
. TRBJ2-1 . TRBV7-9 CASSPGSRSYNEQFF TGTGCCAGCAGCCCCGGCAGTAGGTCCTACAATGAGCAGTTCTTC
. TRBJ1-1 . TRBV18 CASYQVGGLNTEAFF TGTGCCAGCTATCAAGTAGGAGGGTTGAACACTGAAGCTTTCTTT
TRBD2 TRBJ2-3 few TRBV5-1 CASSFTSGTSQYF TGCGCCAGCAGCTTTACTAGCGGGACGTCGCAGTATTTT
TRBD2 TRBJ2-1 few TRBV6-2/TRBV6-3 CASRVLGGGDNEQFF TGTGCCAGCAGAGTACTAGGTGGGGGGGACAATGAGCAGTTCTTC
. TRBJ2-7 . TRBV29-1 CSAGIQGPSEQYF TGCAGCGCTGGGATACAGGGTCCAAGCGAGCAGTACTTC